What follows are 26 T cell receptor beta chains derived from one specimen sequenced in a study of shared clonotypes between healthy human individuals. Libraries were prepared by immunoSEQ multiplex PCR; TCRdb keeps only in-frame clonotypes and omits some of them. The sample has 2,100,000 or so clones; almost 96% are singletons. The sequencing sample was made of naive CD4+ T cells sorted from blood. This sample's subset: CD45RA+ positively selected. Every receptor here comes from a young man in good health.

V usage is TRBV25-1 and J usage is TRBJ1-2; the D gene is possibly TRBD1 (5 bases). V lost 6 bases, J lost 8 bases, and 16 bases lay in between. Germline CDR1 reads MGHDK; CDR2 reads SYGVNS. The CDR3 loop spans 13 amino acids. CDR3 sequence: CASSQHGAMGYTF. The CDR3 DNA reads TGTGCCAGCAGCCAACACGGGGCTATGGGCTACACCTTC.

This chain connects TRBV27 to TRBJ1-2; perhaps TRBD1 as D (5 bases). The CDR3 loop spans 16 amino acids. Germline lookup yields CDR1 MNHEY and CDR2 SMNVEV (reference sequence). V gave up 5 bases and J gave up 1 base, with 17 bases separating them. As DNA, the CDR3 is TGTGCCAGCAGTCCCCCAGGGCTATCTCATAACTATGGCTACACCTTC. Amino acids: CASSPPGLSHNYGYTF.

The chain employs TRBV9 and TRBJ2-3; 7 bases map to TRBD2. This CDR3 has 15 amino acids. V lost 0 bases, J lost 3 bases, and 4 bases stayed unmatched. From germline, CDR1 is SGDLS and CDR2 YYNGEE. CDR3 DNA sequence: TGTGCCAGCAGCGTAGATGCGGGAGCAACAGATACGCAGTATTTT. As protein: CASSVDAGATDTQYF.

V and J are TRBV10-2 and TRBJ1-5; no clear D gene. Germline V gene sequence: CDR1 WSHSY, CDR2 SAAADI. There are 15 residues in the CDR3. V lost 4 bases, J lost 1 base, and 11 bases lay in between. The CDR3 nucleotides are TGCGCCAGCAGTGGGAACCCCAACAGCAATCAGCCCCAGCATTTT. It encodes CASSGNPNSNQPQHF.

This chain links TRBV4-3 with TRBJ2-1, with 14 bases aligning to TRBD2. Germline lookup yields CDR1 LGHNA and CDR2 YSLEER. The CDR3 sequence is 16 residues long. Trimming took 3 bases from V and 7 from J; bases not matched to a gene: 5. The CDR3 nucleotides are TGCGCCAGCAGCCAGGAGGGACTAGCGGGAGCAAATGAGCAGTTCTTC. Translation gives CASSQEGLAGANEQFF.

The chain employs TRBV6-5 and TRBJ1-1; TRBD1 might be the D (5 bases). The V end lost 6 bases, the J end lost 0 bases, and 11 bases lay between the germline ends. The CDR3 has 14 residues. Germline lookup yields CDR1 MNHEY and CDR2 SVGAGI. CDR3 bases: TGTGCCAGCAGGCGACAGCCCCTGAACACTGAAGCTTTCTTT. Its protein is CASRRQPLNTEAFF.

V is TRBV30 and J is TRBJ2-7; TRBD2 matches 9 bases. This CDR3 has 13 amino acids. CDR1 and CDR2 from the germline V gene are GTSNPN and SVGIG (reference sequence). V dropped 3 bases and J dropped 4; count of bases not matched to a gene: 4. The CDR3 nucleotides read TGTGCCTGGAGAGCGGGAGGCCTTTACGAGCAGTACTTC. Its translation is CAWRAGGLYEQYF. Together with reference TRBV30 and TRBJ2-7, the CDR3 gives the full variable domain: SQTIHQWPATLVQPVGSPLSLECTVEGTSNPNLYWYRQAAGRGLQLLFYSVGIGQISSEVPQNLSASRPQDRQFILSSKKLLLSDSGFYLCAWRAGGLYEQYFGPGTRLTVT.

This chain joins TRBV6-7 and TRBJ2-3; 14 bases map to TRBD2. TRBV6-7 is an ORF, with its function uncertain. CDR3 length: 23 residues. The V gene end was trimmed by 2 bases and the J gene end by 1 base; junction bases not matched to a gene: 20. CDR3 sequence: CASSYPSELTSGRACPCTDTQYF. The CDR3 DNA reads as TGTGCCAGCAGTTACCCCTCCGAACTGACTAGCGGGAGGGCCTGCCCGTGCACAGATACGCAGTATTTT.

V is TRBV11-2 and J is TRBJ2-4; D is possibly TRBD1 or TRBD2 (6 bases each). The CDR3 runs to 17 residues. V shed 1 base and J shed 4 bases, with 17 bases lying between them. Germline V gene data show CDR1 as SGHAT and CDR2 as FQNNGV. The chain's CDR3 is CASSLGGRVAAKNIQYF. The CDR3 DNA is TGTGCCAGCAGCTTAGGGGGGCGAGTAGCGGCGAAAAACATTCAGTACTTC.

Regarding this clone: Other DNA variants within this sample encode the same CDR3. The rearrangement joins TRBV30 to TRBJ1-1; weak D call: TRBD1 (5 bases). The CDR3 has 14 amino acids. Germline-derived CDR1 and CDR2 are GTSNPN and SVGIG (reference sequence). V shed 0 bases and J shed 3 bases, with 11 bases lying between them. The CDR3 spells CAWSVRQGDTEAFF. The CDR3 nucleotides read TGTGCCTGGAGTGTACGTCAGGGAGACACTGAAGCTTTCTTT.

The chain employs TRBV14 and TRBJ2-5, with 9 bases that match TRBD1. Trimming took 3 bases from V and 7 from J; bases not matched to a gene: 6. From germline, CDR1 is SGHDN and CDR2 FVKESK. This CDR3 is built from 14 residues. CDR3 in amino acids: CASSQDRGRWTQYF. CDR3 DNA sequence: TGTGCCAGCAGCCAGGACAGGGGTCGTTGGACCCAGTACTTC.

The gene calls are TRBV28 and TRBJ1-4, with TRBD1 as a possible D gene (5 bases). Trimming pared 5 bases from V and 15 bases from J, leaving 19 bases between. The CDR3 length is 13 residues. From germline, CDR1 is MDHEN and CDR2 SYDVKM. Written as DNA, the CDR3 is TGTGCCAGCAGTGAGCGGAGGGACGGACTGTTGTTTTTT. Its protein is CASSERRDGLLFF.

The chain joins TRBV2 to TRBJ1-3; TRBD1 matches at 12 bases. Germline-derived CDR1 and CDR2 are SNHLY and FYNNEI. The trim removed 3 bases at V and 4 bases at J, leaving 4 bases unmatched. This CDR3 has 16 amino acids. The CDR3 bases are TGTGCCAGCAGTGAGACCGGGACAGGGGGCGGAAACACCATATATTTT. Translated: CASSETGTGGGNTIYF.

About this clone: This sample includes further DNA sequences coding for the same CDR3. The chain combines TRBV18 with TRBJ1-5; D not certain. The CDR3 is 14 residues long. Trimming left V 6 bases short and J 2 bases short, with 11 bases between. Germline-derived CDR1 and CDR2 are KGHSH and LQKENI. CDR3 DNA sequence: TGTGCCAGCTCCTCCTCTGGGGGCAATCAGCCCCAGCATTTT. Translation: CASSSSGGNQPQHF. Full variable domain (remainder filled in from reference TRBV18 and TRBJ1-5): NAGVMQNPRHLVRRRGQEARLRCSPMKGHSHVYWYRQLPEEGLKFMVYLQKENIIDESGMPKERFSAEFPKEGPSILRIQQVVRGDSAAYFCASSSSGGNQPQHFGDGTRLSIL.

This chain connects TRBV5-1 to TRBJ2-5; TRBD2 aligns across 10 bases. Unmatched junction bases numbered 12, after V lost 4 bases and J lost 6 bases. The CDR3 runs 16 residues. Germline V gene data show CDR1 as SGHRS and CDR2 as YFSETQ. The chain's CDR3 is CASSVTSGTSVQTQYF. CDR3 in DNA: TGCGCCAGCAGCGTTACCTCCGGGACTAGCGTCCAGACCCAGTACTTC.

The chain carries TRBV9 and TRBJ2-3; D remains ambiguous. The CDR3 loop spans 12 amino acids. Trimming removed 3 bases at V and 4 bases at J, with 6 bases between. Germline V CDR1 and CDR2: SGDLS, YYNGEE. Here the CDR3 reads CASSGNPDTQYF. In DNA, the CDR3 is TGTGCCAGCAGCGGTAATCCAGATACGCAGTATTTT.

This clone is a singleton in its sample. The V call is TRBV6-5, the J call TRBJ1-2; the D gene is possibly TRBD1 (5 bases). CDR3 size: 15 residues. Trimming left V 4 bases short and J 0 bases short, with 12 bases between. Germline V lookup: CDR1 MNHEY, CDR2 SVGAGI. This chain's CDR3 is CASSSPGRANYGYTF. The CDR3 nucleotides read TGTGCCAGCAGTTCCCCCGGCAGGGCTAACTATGGCTACACCTTC.

V is TRBV6-5 and J is TRBJ1-1; 7 nucleotides match TRBD1. Germline V gene sequence: CDR1 MNHEY, CDR2 SVGAGI. The ends lost 6 bases at V and 4 bases at J; junction bases unmatched: 8. There are 14 residues in the CDR3. The CDR3 is CASSSPGQSTEAFF. The CDR3 DNA sequence: TGTGCCAGCAGCTCCCCGGGACAGAGCACTGAAGCTTTCTTT.

This clone was recorded a few times. The chain is built from TRBV7-9 and TRBJ2-7, with D hard to call. Trimming stripped 5 bases from V and 5 bases from J, with 7 bases between. The CDR3 is made up of 11 amino acids. Germline-derived CDR1 and CDR2 are SEHNR and FQNEAQ (reference sequence). DNA of the CDR3: TGTGCCAGCAGCCTGATGAACGAGCAGTACTTC. It translates to CASSLMNEQYF.

The V and J genes are TRBV7-8 and TRBJ1-6; TRBD1 might be the D (5 bases). CDR3 length: 16 amino acids. V lost 1 base and J 7 bases, leaving 14 bases between the germline ends. Germline values: CDR1 SGHVS, CDR2 FQNEAQ. The CDR3 spells CASSLVRRRVNSPLHF. CDR3 bases: TGTGCCAGCAGCTTAGTTCGACGCAGGGTCAATTCACCCCTCCACTTT.

V usage is TRBV6-5 and J usage is TRBJ2-1, with 10 bases lining up with TRBD1. The CDR3 is 13 residues long. V lost 6 bases, J lost 9 bases, and 5 bases stayed unmatched. Germline V gene sequence: CDR1 MNHEY, CDR2 SVGAGI. Written as DNA, the CDR3 is TGTGCCAGCAGGGGACAGGGGTTTGGTGAGCAGTTCTTC. This gives the protein CASRGQGFGEQFF.

This clone has just one count. The rearrangement joins TRBV5-1 to TRBJ2-3; possibly TRBD1 or TRBD2 for D (5 bases each). CDR3 length: 14 amino acids. Per the germline V gene, CDR1 is SGHRS and CDR2 is YFSETQ. V lost 1 base to trimming and J lost 10 bases, with 16 bases between them. As DNA, the CDR3 is TGCGCCAGCAGCTTGAGAGGGGTAGAGGTAGCGCAGTATTTT. This codes for CASSLRGVEVAQYF.

The V call is TRBV18, the J call TRBJ2-7; D possibly matches TRBD1 or TRBD2 (5 bases each). This CDR3 has 15 residues. Trimming pared 6 bases from V and 0 bases from J, leaving 15 bases between. Per germline, CDR1 KGHSH and CDR2 LQKENI. The CDR3 DNA is TGTGCCAGCTCCTCCGCCGGGGCCTCCTCCTACGAGCAGTACTTC. Amino acids: CASSSAGASSYEQYF.

The chain uses TRBV7-9 and TRBJ2-3; 7 nucleotides agree with TRBD1. The CDR3 consists of 16 residues. V trimming: 5 bases; J trimming: 3 bases; junction bases outside the gene matches: 11. Looked up from germline, CDR1 is SEHNR and CDR2 is FQNEAQ (reference sequence). CDR3 protein: CASSRGDSWGTDTQYF. The CDR3 DNA follows: TGTGCCAGCAGCCGTGGGGACAGTTGGGGGACAGATACGCAGTATTTT.

V usage is TRBV7-3 and J usage is TRBJ2-1, with 8 bases that match TRBD2. Germline assignment: CDR1 SGHTA and CDR2 FQGTGA. The CDR3 is 17 residues long. V shed 0 bases and J 4 bases; nucleotides not matched to a gene: 8. In DNA, the CDR3 is TGTGCCAGCAGCTTAACAGGAAGCGGGGGAAAGTACAATGAGCAGTTCTTC. Translation: CASSLTGSGGKYNEQFF.

The chain carries TRBV5-1 and TRBJ1-1; 7 nucleotides align to TRBD1. V lost 4 bases and J lost 6; bases outside the gene matches: 6. CDR1 and CDR2 from the germline V gene are SGHRS and YFSETQ. This CDR3 spans 13 amino acids. CDR3 sequence reads: CASSRDSGPEAFF. The DNA of the CDR3 is TGCGCCAGCAGCCGGGACAGTGGACCTGAAGCTTTCTTT.